The 21 T cell receptor beta chains in this list originate from one sample, sequenced in a study of technical replicates of blood from four donors. This table comes from immunoSEQ multiplex PCR, and its TCRdb copy is limited to in-frame clones, with some not included. Among about 12,000 clones, around nine tenths were seen once, and the ten largest hold about 8%. The specimen sequenced was PBMCs. The receptors here all came from a human donor in good health.

V usage is TRBV5-1 and J usage is TRBJ2-3, with 10 positions matching TRBD2. The CDR3 is made up of 17 amino acids. Germline trimming cut 4 bases from V and 1 base from J; bases unmatched to any gene: 9. Germline values: CDR1 SGHRS, CDR2 YFSETQ. This CDR3 is CASSQQLAGLRTDTQYF. The DNA of the CDR3 is TGCGCCAGCAGCCAACAACTAGCGGGACTTCGCACAGATACGCAGTATTTT.

This sequence joins TRBV5-1 and TRBJ1-5; possible D gene TRBD1, 6 bases. The CDR3 runs to 15 residues. Per the germline V gene, CDR1 is SGHRS and CDR2 is YFSETQ. V was shortened by 2 bases and J by 0 bases, with 9 bases between the two germline ends. The CDR3 DNA follows: TGCGCCAGCAGCTTAGGGACATATAGCAATCAGCCCCAGCATTTT. Encoded protein: CASSLGTYSNQPQHF.

This rearrangement joins TRBV11-2 to TRBJ1-1, with TRBD1 matching 11 bases. V was clipped by 5 bases and J by 2 bases; unmatched bases: 7. Looked up from germline, CDR1 is SGHAT and CDR2 is FQNNGV. The CDR3 contains 16 residues. CDR3: CASSGEWTGGNTEAFF. For the CDR3, the DNA is TGTGCCAGCAGCGGAGAGTGGACAGGGGGCAACACTGAAGCTTTCTTT.

J is TRBJ1-1 and V is TRBV6-1; D is perhaps TRBD1 (5 bases). The CDR3 runs 13 residues. Germline assignment: CDR1 MNHNS and CDR2 SASEGT. V was cut by 6 bases and J by 3 bases, with 11 bases left in between. DNA of the CDR3: TGTGCCAGCAGGGCAGGGTTGGACACTGAAGCTTTCTTT. This gives the protein CASRAGLDTEAFF.

The chain joins TRBV2 to TRBJ2-3; no definite D call. Germline loops: CDR1 SNHLY, CDR2 FYNNEI. The CDR3 consists of 15 residues. Trimming pared 0 bases from V and 6 bases from J, leaving 13 bases between. CDR3 DNA sequence: TGTGCCAGCAGTGAAGCTCTATCACCGGGTGATACGCAGTATTTT. Encoded protein: CASSEALSPGDTQYF.

V usage is TRBV7-9 and J usage is TRBJ2-5, with 7 bases identical to TRBD2. The germline CDR1 and CDR2 sequences are SEHNR and FQNEAQ (reference sequence). After removal of 4 bases from V and 5 bases from J, the junction contained 16 bases not matched to a gene. The CDR3 runs 17 residues. CDR3 sequence (DNA): TGTGCCAGCAGCTCATCCGGACTAAGCGGGGCCCGGGAGACCCAGTACTTC. Its protein product is CASSSSGLSGARETQYF.

The chain recombines TRBV19 with TRBJ2-7; TRBD2 matches 12 bases. Germline V gives CDR1 LNHDA, CDR2 SQIVND (reference sequence). The CDR3 extends over 15 amino acids. V was clipped by 2 bases and J by 6 bases; unmatched bases: 5. CDR3 sequence: CASSILGLAGSEQYF. The CDR3 DNA follows: TGTGCCAGTAGTATACTCGGACTAGCGGGATCCGAGCAGTACTTC.

The chain is built from TRBV5-1 and TRBJ2-3, with 8 positions matching TRBD2. The J segment lost 6 bases and the V segment lost 0 bases, leaving 3 bases of the junction unmatched. Per germline, CDR1 SGHRS and CDR2 YFSETQ. The CDR3 length is 14 residues. This CDR3 reads CASSLDSGGDTQYF. The CDR3 DNA reads TGCGCCAGCAGCTTGGACTCGGGAGGGGATACGCAGTATTTT. The entire variable domain, with the rest obtained from reference TRBV5-1 and TRBJ2-3, is as follows: KAGVTQTPRYLIKTRGQQVTLSCSPISGHRSVSWYQQTPGQGLQFLFEYFSETQRNKGNFPGRFSGRQFSNSRSEMNVSTLELGDSALYLCASSLDSGGDTQYFGPGTRLTVL.

Only one count was recorded for this clone. The genes are TRBV6-6 and TRBJ1-2; D not resolved. This CDR3 comprises 14 residues. The germline CDR1 and CDR2 sequences are MNHNY and SVGAGI (reference sequence). Trimming removed 7 bases at V and 2 bases at J, with 14 bases between. The CDR3 nucleotides are TGTGCCAGCACCTCGGGGTTCGGGAACTATGGCTACACCTTC. Residues: CASTSGFGNYGYTF.

The CDR3 region has the DNA TGCGCCAGCAGCTTGGCCCGTGGCAGGGGCGCTGAAGCTTTCTTT. Translated, it gives CASSLARGRGAEAFF. V gene TRBV5-1 combines with J gene TRBJ1-1; D is possibly TRBD1 (6 bases). The germline V gene has CDR1 SGHRS and CDR2 YFSETQ. The CDR3 loop spans 15 amino acids. The ends were cut back, 0 bases at V and 6 bases at J, with 15 bases in the middle.

V usage is TRBV29-1 and J usage is TRBJ2-2; D is possibly TRBD1 (6 bases). V was clipped by 5 bases and J by 4 bases, with 11 bases between them. Germline CDR1 reads SQVTM; CDR2 reads ANQGSEA. The CDR3 totals 13 residues. CDR3 DNA: TGCAGCGTTTTACAGGGTGTCACCGGGGAGCTGTTTTTT. Amino acids: CSVLQGVTGELFF.

DNA for the CDR3: TGTGCCAGCAGCTTAGGACAGGGACAGCCCCAGCATTTT. Its translation: CASSLGQGQPQHF. The chain is built from TRBV7-9 and TRBJ1-5, with 7 bases lining up with TRBD1. V trimming: 1 base; J trimming: 7 bases; junction bases outside the gene matches: 1. CDR3 length: 13 residues. Per germline, CDR1 SEHNR and CDR2 FQNEAQ (reference sequence).

The chain joins TRBV5-4 to TRBJ2-3; D unresolved. V was cut by 0 bases and J by 1 base, with 3 bases left in between. The germline gives CDR1 SGHNT, CDR2 YYREEE (reference sequence). CDR3 length: 13 amino acids. This CDR3 is CASSLAGTDTQYF. The CDR3 nucleotides read TGTGCCAGCAGCTTGGCGGGCACAGATACGCAGTATTTT.

The rearrangement uses TRBV18 and TRBJ2-7; 11 nucleotides align to TRBD2. The V segment lost 0 bases and the J segment 2 bases; nucleotides outside the gene matches: 3. CDR3 length equals 16 residues. CDR1 is KGHSH, CDR2 LQKENI, per germline. CDR3 coding DNA: TGTGCCAGCTCACCACCTACTAGCGGGAGTCCCTACGAGCAGTACTTC. This translates into CASSPPTSGSPYEQYF.

This clone has more than one count but fewer than ten. The chain links TRBV7-8 to TRBJ1-2, with D unresolved. Germline CDR1 SGHVS, CDR2 FQNEAQ. This CDR3 is built from 15 residues. V was pared by 1 base and J by 4 bases, with 13 bases between. The CDR3 sequence is CASSLGSSGVYGYTF. CDR3 sequence (DNA): TGTGCCAGCAGCTTAGGTTCGTCCGGGGTCTATGGCTACACCTTC.

The chain is built from TRBV25-1 and TRBJ2-2; D not resolved. Per germline, CDR1 MGHDK and CDR2 SYGVNS. Trimming took 3 bases from V and 5 from J, leaving 7 bases between them. The CDR3 spans 13 residues. For the CDR3, the DNA is TGTGCCAGCAGTGAGTACAGTACCGGGGAGCTGTTTTTT. Translated: CASSEYSTGELFF.

This chain uses TRBV11-2 with TRBJ2-7; 8 bases are shared with TRBD2. With 7 bases clipped from V and 4 bases from J, the junction kept 6 bases outside the gene matches. From germline, CDR1 is SGHAT and CDR2 FQNNGV. This CDR3 is built from 13 residues. The CDR3 spells CASTPTSGYEQYF. The CDR3 DNA follows: TGTGCCAGCACCCCCACTAGCGGTTACGAGCAGTACTTC.

The gene calls are TRBV30 and TRBJ1-5; 7 bases match TRBD1. The CDR3 length is 14 residues. V lost 0 bases, J lost 9 bases, and 8 bases stayed unmatched. CDR1 and CDR2 from the germline V gene are GTSNPN and SVGIG (reference sequence). CDR3 sequence: CAWSVTGEVWPQHF. The CDR3 bases are TGTGCCTGGAGTGTTACAGGGGAGGTTTGGCCCCAGCATTTT. Combining the CDR3 with reference TRBV30 and TRBJ1-5 gives the whole variable domain SQTIHQWPATLVQPVGSPLSLECTVEGTSNPNLYWYRQAAGRGLQLLFYSVGIGQISSEVPQNLSASRPQDRQFILSSKKLLLSDSGFYLCAWSVTGEVWPQHFGDGTRLSIL.

This sequence joins TRBV4-2 and TRBJ1-5, with TRBD1 matching 8 bases. Germline V gene lookup returns CDR1 LGHNA and CDR2 YNFKEQ. V trimming: 5 bases; J trimming: 2 bases; junction bases outside the gene matches: 8. This CDR3 is built from 16 residues. This CDR3 is CASSNMQGAGNQPQHF. DNA for the CDR3: TGTGCCAGCAGCAATATGCAGGGGGCTGGCAATCAGCCCCAGCATTTT.

The chain employs TRBV5-6 and TRBJ2-2; 9 bases agree with TRBD2. Germline trimming cut 4 bases from V and 9 bases from J; bases unmatched to any gene: 13. Germline loops: CDR1 SGHDT, CDR2 YYEEEE. The CDR3 covers 16 residues. The DNA of the CDR3 is TGTGCCAGCAGCGCCGGGACTAGCCCCCAAGGGAGGGAGCTGTTTTTT. This encodes CASSAGTSPQGRELFF.

A few counts support this clone. The chain recombines TRBV5-1 with TRBJ2-3; 7 nucleotides line up with TRBD2. The germline gives CDR1 SGHRS, CDR2 YFSETQ. Trimming at V came to 4 bases and at J to 3 bases, leaving 8 bases not matched to a gene. There are 15 residues in the CDR3. Written as DNA, the CDR3 is TGCGCCAGCAGCCGCGATTCTAGCGGAACAGATACGCAGTATTTT. Its translation is CASSRDSSGTDTQYF.